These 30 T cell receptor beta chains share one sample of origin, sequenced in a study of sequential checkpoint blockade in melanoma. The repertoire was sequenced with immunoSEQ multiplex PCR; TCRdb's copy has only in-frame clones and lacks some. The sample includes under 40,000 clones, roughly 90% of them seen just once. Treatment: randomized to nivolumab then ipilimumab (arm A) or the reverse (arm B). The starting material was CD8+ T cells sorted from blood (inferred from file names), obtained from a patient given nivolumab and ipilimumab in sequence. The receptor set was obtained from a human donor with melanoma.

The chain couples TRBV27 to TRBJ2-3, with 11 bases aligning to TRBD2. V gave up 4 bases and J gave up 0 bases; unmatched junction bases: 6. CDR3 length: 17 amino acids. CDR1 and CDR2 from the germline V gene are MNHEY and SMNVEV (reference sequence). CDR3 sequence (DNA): TGTGCCAGCAGTTGGTCTAGCGGGAGGCCTAGCACAGATACGCAGTATTTT. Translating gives CASSWSSGRPSTDTQYF.

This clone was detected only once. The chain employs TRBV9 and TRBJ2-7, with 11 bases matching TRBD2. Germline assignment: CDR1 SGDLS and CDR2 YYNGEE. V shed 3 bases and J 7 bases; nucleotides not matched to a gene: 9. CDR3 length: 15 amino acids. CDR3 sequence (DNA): TGTGCCAGCAGCGGTAGCGGGAGGGCCTTGTTTGAGCAGTACTTC. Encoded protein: CASSGSGRALFEQYF.

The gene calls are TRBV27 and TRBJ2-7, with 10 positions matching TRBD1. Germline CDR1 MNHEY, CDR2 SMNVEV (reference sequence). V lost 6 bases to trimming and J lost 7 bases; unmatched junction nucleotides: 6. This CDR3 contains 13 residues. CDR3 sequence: CASSRDRGNEQYF. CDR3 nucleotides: TGTGCCAGCAGCCGGGACAGGGGCAATGAGCAGTACTTC.

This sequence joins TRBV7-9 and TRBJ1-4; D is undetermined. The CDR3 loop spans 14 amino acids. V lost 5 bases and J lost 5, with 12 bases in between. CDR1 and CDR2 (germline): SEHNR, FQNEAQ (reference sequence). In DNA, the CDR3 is TGTGCCAGCAGCCTCGCGGGTTCCAATGAAAAACTGTTTTTT. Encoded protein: CASSLAGSNEKLFF.

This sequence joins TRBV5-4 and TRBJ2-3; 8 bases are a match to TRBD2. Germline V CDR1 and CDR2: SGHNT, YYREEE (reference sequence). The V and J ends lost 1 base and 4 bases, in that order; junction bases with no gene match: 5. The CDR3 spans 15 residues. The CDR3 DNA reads TGTGCCAGCAGCTTGATAGCGGGAATCTCAGATACGCAGTATTTT. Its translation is CASSLIAGISDTQYF.

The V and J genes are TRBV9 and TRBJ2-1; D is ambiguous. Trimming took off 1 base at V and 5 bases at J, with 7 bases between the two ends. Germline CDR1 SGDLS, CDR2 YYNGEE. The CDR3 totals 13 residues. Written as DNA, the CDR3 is TGTGCCAGCAGCGTACAGGCAAACAATGAGCAGTTCTTC. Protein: CASSVQANNEQFF.

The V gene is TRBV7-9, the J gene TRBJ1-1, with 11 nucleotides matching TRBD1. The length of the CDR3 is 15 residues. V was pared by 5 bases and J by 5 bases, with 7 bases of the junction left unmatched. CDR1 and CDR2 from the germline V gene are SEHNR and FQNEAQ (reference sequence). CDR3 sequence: CASSQGQGARTEAFF. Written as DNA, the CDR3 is TGTGCCAGCAGCCAAGGACAGGGGGCAAGAACTGAAGCTTTCTTT.

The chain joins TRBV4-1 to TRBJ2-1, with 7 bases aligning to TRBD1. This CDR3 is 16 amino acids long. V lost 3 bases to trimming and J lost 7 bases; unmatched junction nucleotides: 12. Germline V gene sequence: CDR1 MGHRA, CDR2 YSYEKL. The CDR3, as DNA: TGCGCCAGCAGCCAGCCGGGACAGAGCGACTTGAATGAGCAGTTCTTC. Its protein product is CASSQPGQSDLNEQFF.

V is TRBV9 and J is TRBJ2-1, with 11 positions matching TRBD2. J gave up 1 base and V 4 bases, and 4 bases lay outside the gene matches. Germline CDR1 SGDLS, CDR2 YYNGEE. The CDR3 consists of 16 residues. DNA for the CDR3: TGTGCCAGCAGCCCTTGGACTAGCGGGTCCTACAATGAGCAGTTCTTC. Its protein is CASSPWTSGSYNEQFF.

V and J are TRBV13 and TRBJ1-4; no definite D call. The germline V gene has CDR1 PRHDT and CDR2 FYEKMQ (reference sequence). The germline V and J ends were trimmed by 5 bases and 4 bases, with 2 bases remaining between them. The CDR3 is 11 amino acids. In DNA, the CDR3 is TGTGCCAGCAGCCTTAATGAAAAACTGTTTTTT. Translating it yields CASSLNEKLFF.

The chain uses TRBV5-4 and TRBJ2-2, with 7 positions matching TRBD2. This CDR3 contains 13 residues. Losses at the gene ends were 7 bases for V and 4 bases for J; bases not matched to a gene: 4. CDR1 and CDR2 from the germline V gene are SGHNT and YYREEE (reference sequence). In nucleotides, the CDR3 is TGTGCCAGCGGGCGGGAGCCCACCGGGGAGCTGTTTTTT. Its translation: CASGREPTGELFF.

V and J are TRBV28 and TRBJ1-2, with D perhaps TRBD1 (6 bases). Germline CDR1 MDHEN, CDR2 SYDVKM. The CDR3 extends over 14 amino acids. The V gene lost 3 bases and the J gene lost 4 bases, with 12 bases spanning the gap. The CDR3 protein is CASSLDSPSYGYTF. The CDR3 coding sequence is TGTGCCAGCAGTTTGGACAGTCCTAGCTATGGCTACACCTTC.

CDR3: CASSPGQARFEQYF. CDR3 DNA: TGTGCCAGCAGTCCGGGACAGGCACGATTCGAGCAGTACTTC. The gene calls are TRBV27 and TRBJ2-7; 8 bases are shared with TRBD1. Trimming took 5 bases from V and 6 from J; bases not matched to a gene: 9. CDR3 size: 14 residues. CDR1 MNHEY and CDR2 SMNVEV come from the germline V gene (reference sequence).

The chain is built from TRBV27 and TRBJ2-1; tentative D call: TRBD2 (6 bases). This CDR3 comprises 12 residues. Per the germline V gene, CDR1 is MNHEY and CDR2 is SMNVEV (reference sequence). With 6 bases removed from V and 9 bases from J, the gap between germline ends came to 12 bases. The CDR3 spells CASRWGVSEQFF. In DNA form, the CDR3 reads TGTGCCAGCAGGTGGGGGGTTTCTGAGCAGTTCTTC.

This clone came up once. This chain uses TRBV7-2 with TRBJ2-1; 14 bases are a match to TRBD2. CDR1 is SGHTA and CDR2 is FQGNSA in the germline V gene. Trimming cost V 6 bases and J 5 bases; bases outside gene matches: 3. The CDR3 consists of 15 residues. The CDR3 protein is CASRLGLAGDNEQFF. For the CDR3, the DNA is TGTGCCAGCAGATTGGGACTAGCGGGAGACAATGAGCAGTTCTTC.

CDR3 nucleotides: TGTGCCAGCGGGGGCGACTCCTACGAGCAGTACTTC. Its protein is CASGGDSYEQYF. The V gene is TRBV6-5, the J gene TRBJ2-7; a possible D gene is TRBD1 (6 bases). V dropped 8 bases and J dropped 0 bases, with 8 bases sitting between them. The CDR3 loop spans 12 amino acids. In germline, CDR1 is MNHEY, CDR2 SVGAGI.

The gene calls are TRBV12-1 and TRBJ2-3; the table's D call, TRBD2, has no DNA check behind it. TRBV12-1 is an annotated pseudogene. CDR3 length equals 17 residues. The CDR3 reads CASSPMILSGPTDTQYF. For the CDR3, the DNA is TGTGCCAGCAGCCCCATGATCCTAAGCGGACCCACAGATACGCAGTATTTT.

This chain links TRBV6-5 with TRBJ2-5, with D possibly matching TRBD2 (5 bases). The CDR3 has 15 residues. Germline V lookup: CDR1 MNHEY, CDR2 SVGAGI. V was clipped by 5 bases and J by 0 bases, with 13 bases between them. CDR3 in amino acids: CASSNGGGNQETQYF. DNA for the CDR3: TGTGCCAGCAGTAATGGAGGCGGTAACCAAGAGACCCAGTACTTC.

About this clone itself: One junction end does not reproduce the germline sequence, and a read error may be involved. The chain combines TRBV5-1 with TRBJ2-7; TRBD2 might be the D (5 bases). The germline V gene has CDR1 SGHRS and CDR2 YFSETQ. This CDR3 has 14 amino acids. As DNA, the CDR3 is TGCGCCAGCAGTTGCTGGACTGGCACCTACAAGCAGTACTTC. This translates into CASSCWTGTYKQYF.

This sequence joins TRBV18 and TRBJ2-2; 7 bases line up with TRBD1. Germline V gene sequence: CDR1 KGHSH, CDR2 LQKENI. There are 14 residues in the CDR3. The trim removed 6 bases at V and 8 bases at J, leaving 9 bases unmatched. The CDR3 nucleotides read TGTGCCAGCTCTCAAGCGACAGGGACAGGGGAGCTGTTTTTT. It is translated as CASSQATGTGELFF.

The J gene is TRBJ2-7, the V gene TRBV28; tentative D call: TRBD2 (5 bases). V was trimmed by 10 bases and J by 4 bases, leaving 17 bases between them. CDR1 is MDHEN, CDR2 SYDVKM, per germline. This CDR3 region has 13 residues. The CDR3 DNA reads TGTGCCACCCAAACCGGGATAACGTACGAGCAGTACTTC. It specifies CATQTGITYEQYF.

Here the CDR3 reads CASSLEGRSLSGQYF. In DNA, the CDR3 is TGTGCCAGCAGCTTAGAGGGCAGAAGCCTAAGCGGGCAGTACTTC. The chain links TRBV7-6 to TRBJ2-7; D may be TRBD2 (5 bases). CDR1 and CDR2 from the germline V gene are SGHVS and FNYEAQ. V lost 1 base and J 9 bases, leaving 19 bases between the germline ends. This CDR3 is built from 15 residues.

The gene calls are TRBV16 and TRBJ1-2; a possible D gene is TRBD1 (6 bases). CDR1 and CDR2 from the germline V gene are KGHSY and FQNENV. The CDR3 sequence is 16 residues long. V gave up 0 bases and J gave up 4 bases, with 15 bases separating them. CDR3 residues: CASSQSGRGDIYGYTF. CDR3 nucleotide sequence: TGTGCCAGCAGCCAATCGGGCAGGGGCGATATCTATGGCTACACCTTC.

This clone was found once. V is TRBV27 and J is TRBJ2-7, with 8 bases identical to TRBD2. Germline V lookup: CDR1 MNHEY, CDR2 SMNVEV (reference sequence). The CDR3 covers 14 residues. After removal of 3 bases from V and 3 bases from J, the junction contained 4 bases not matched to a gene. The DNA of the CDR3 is TGTGCCAGCAGTTTGGCGGGAGGACTCTACGAGCAGTACTTC. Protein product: CASSLAGGLYEQYF.

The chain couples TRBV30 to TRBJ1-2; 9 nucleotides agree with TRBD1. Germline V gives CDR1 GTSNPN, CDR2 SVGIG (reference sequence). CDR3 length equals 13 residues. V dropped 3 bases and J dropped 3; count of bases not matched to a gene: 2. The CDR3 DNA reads TGTGCCTGGAGAGGACAGGGGTACTATGGCTACACCTTC. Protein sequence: CAWRGQGYYGYTF. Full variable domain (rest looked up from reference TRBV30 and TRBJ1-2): SQTIHQWPATLVQPVGSPLSLECTVEGTSNPNLYWYRQAAGRGLQLLFYSVGIGQISSEVPQNLSASRPQDRQFILSSKKLLLSDSGFYLCAWRGQGYYGYTFGSGTRLTVV.

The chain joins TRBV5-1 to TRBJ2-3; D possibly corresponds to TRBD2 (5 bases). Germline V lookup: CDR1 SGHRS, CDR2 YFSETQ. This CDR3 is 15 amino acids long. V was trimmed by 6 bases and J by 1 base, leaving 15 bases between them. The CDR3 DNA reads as TGCGCCAGCACAACGGTGGCAGCGGGCACAGATACGCAGTATTTT. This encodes CASTTVAAGTDTQYF.

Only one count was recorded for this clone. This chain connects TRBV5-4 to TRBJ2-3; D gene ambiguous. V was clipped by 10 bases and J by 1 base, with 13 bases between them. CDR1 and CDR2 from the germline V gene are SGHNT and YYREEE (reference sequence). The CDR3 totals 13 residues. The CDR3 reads CAPSVSGTDTQYF. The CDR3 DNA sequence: TGTGCCCCCTCGGTCAGCGGCACAGATACGCAGTATTTT.

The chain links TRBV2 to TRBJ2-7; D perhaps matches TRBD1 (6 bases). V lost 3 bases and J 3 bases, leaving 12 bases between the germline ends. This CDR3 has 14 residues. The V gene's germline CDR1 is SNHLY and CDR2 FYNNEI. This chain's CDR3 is CASSEIGGYYEQYF. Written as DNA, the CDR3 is TGTGCCAGCAGTGAGATTGGGGGCTACTACGAGCAGTACTTC. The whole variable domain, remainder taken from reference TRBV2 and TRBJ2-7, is EPEVTQTPSHQVTQMGQEVILRCVPISNHLYFYWYRQILGQKVEFLVSFYNNEISEKSEIFDDQFSVERPDGSNFTLKIRSTKLEDSAMYFCASSEIGGYYEQYFGPGTRLTVT.

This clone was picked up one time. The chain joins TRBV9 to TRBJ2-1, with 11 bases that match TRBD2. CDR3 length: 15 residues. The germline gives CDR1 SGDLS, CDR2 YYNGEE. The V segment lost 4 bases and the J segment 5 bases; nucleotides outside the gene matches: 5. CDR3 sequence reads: CASSLTSGINNEQFF. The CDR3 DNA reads TGTGCCAGCAGCCTGACTAGCGGGATTAACAATGAGCAGTTCTTC.

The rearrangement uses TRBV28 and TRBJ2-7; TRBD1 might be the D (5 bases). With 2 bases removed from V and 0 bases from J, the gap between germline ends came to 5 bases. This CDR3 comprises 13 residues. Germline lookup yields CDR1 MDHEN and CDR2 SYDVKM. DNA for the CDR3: TGTGCCAGCAGTTTAAGGGGCTCCTACGAGCAGTACGTC. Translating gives CASSLRGSYEQYV.